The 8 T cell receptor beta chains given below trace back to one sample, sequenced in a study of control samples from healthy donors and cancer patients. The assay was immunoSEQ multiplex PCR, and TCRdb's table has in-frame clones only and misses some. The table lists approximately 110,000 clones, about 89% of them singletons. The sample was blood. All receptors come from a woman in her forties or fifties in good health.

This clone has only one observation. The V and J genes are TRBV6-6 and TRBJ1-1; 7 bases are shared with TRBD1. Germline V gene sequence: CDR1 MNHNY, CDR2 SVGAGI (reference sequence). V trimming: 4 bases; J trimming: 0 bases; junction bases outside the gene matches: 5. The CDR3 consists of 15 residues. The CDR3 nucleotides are TGTGCCAGCAGTTCAAAGACAGGGATGAACACTGAAGCTTTCTTT. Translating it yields CASSSKTGMNTEAFF.

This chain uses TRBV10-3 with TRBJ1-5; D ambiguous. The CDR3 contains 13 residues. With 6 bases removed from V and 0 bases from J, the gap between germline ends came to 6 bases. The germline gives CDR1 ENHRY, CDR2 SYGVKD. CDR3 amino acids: CAIRWDSNQPQHF. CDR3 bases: TGTGCCATCAGATGGGATAGCAATCAGCCCCAGCATTTT.

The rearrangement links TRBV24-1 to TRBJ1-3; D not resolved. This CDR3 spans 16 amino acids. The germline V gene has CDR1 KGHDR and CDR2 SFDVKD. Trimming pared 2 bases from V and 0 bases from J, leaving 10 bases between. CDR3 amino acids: CATSDSRASSGNTIYF. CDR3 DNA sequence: TGTGCCACCAGTGATTCCCGGGCCTCCTCTGGAAACACCATATATTTT.

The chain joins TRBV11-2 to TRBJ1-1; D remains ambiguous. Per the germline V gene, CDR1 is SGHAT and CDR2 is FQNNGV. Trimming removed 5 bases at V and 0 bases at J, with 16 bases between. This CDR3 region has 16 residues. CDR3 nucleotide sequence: TGTGCCAGCAGCGTGATAGCAGCAACCCTGAACACTGAAGCTTTCTTT. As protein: CASSVIAATLNTEAFF.

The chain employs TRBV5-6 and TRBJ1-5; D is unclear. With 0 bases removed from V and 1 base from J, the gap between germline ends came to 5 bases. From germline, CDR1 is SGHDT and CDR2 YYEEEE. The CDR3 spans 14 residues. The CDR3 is CASSLALSNQPQHF. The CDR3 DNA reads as TGTGCCAGCAGCTTGGCCCTAAGCAATCAGCCCCAGCATTTT.

The CDR3 nucleotides are TGTGCCAGTAGCTCACAGATATATAATTCACCCCTCCACTTT. Translating gives CASSSQIYNSPLHF. The rearrangement joins TRBV19 to TRBJ1-6; D is uncertain. The germline V gene has CDR1 LNHDA and CDR2 SQIVND (reference sequence). The length of the CDR3 is 14 residues. The V end was cut by 6 bases, the J end by 4 bases, with 10 bases between.

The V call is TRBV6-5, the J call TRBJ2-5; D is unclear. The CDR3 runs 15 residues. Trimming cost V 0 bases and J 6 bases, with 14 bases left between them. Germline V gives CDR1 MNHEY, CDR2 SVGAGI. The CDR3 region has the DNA TGTGCCAGCAGTTACTCATTTGGGCAGCAAAAGACCCAGTACTTC. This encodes CASSYSFGQQKTQYF.

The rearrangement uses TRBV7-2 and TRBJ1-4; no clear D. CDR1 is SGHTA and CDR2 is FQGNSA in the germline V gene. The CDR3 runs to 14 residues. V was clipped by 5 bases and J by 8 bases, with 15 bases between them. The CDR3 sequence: CASSHLPMLEKLFF. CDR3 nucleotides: TGTGCCAGCAGCCACCTCCCTATGCTAGAAAAACTGTTTTTT.